These 8 T cell receptor beta chains came from one sample sequenced in a study of blood T cell repertoires in COVID-19. Using immunoSEQ multiplex PCR, the repertoire was profiled, and TCRdb retains in-frame clones only, with some absent. This sample has around 370,000 clones, with about nine tenths found just once. Material: peripheral blood. The receptors were gathered from a woman aged 70-85 years with COVID-19, enrolled during active disease.

The CDR3 coding sequence is TGTGCCATCAGTGGGGACAGTCGTAATGAAAAACTGTTTTTT. It yields the protein CAISGDSRNEKLFF. This chain joins TRBV10-3 and TRBJ1-4, with 7 bases fitting TRBD1. Germline loops: CDR1 ENHRY, CDR2 SYGVKD. The CDR3 is 14 amino acids. The V and J ends lost 4 bases and 4 bases, in that order; junction bases with no gene match: 3.

The V and J genes are TRBV5-1 and TRBJ1-1; D possibly corresponds to TRBD1 (5 bases). Germline CDR1 SGHRS, CDR2 YFSETQ. V lost 0 bases and J 1 base, leaving 10 bases between the germline ends. CDR3 size: 15 residues. In DNA form, the CDR3 reads TGCGCCAGCAGCTTGGCCCGACAGAGGAACACTGAAGCTTTCTTT. Translated, it gives CASSLARQRNTEAFF. The full variable domain, rest sourced from reference TRBV5-1 and TRBJ1-1, is KAGVTQTPRYLIKTRGQQVTLSCSPISGHRSVSWYQQTPGQGLQFLFEYFSETQRNKGNFPGRFSGRQFSNSRSEMNVSTLELGDSALYLCASSLARQRNTEAFFGQGTRLTVV.

Written as DNA, the CDR3 is TGTGCCAGCAGCTTAGGGCTAGCGGCAGATACGCAGTATTTT. As protein: CASSLGLAADTQYF. The chain is built from TRBV7-9 and TRBJ2-3; 7 bases are shared with TRBD2. V shed 1 base and J 4 bases; nucleotides not matched to a gene: 2. This CDR3 is built from 14 residues. Germline V CDR1 and CDR2: SEHNR, FQNEAQ (reference sequence).

The V gene is TRBV29-1, the J gene TRBJ1-1; perhaps TRBD1 as D (5 bases). This CDR3 has 13 residues. The germline V gene encodes CDR1 SQVTM and CDR2 ANQGSEA. V gave up 7 bases and J gave up 0 bases, with 12 bases separating them. CDR3 in amino acids: CSAPTVLNTEAFF. CDR3 DNA: TGCAGCGCCCCGACAGTTCTGAACACTGAAGCTTTCTTT.

The rearrangement joins TRBV7-2 to TRBJ1-5, with D tentatively TRBD1 (5 bases). This CDR3 comprises 15 residues. Germline-derived CDR1 and CDR2 are SGHTA and FQGNSA. The V gene lost 2 bases and the J gene lost 5 bases, with 13 bases spanning the gap. The DNA for the CDR3 is TGTGCCAGCAGCTTATGGGGGGGGTCCGATCAGCCCCAGCATTTT. This sequence encodes CASSLWGGSDQPQHF.

The V gene is TRBV19, the J gene TRBJ1-1; D might be TRBD1 (6 bases). Trimming took 6 bases from V and 6 from J, leaving 11 bases between them. CDR1 and CDR2 (germline): LNHDA, SQIVND (reference sequence). CDR3 length: 12 amino acids. In DNA form, the CDR3 reads TGTGCCAGTAGGCCTCAGGGGTCTGAAGCTTTCTTT. This translates into CASRPQGSEAFF.

A single count supports this clone. CDR3 residues: CASSYLGQDYGYTF. The CDR3 nucleotides are TGTGCCAGCAGTTATCTTGGACAGGACTATGGCTACACCTTC. The V and J genes are TRBV6-1 and TRBJ1-2; 7 bases fit TRBD1. Germline CDR1 MNHNS, CDR2 SASEGT. The junction had 6 bases not matched to a gene; V was cut back by 5 bases and J by 3 bases. The CDR3 extends over 14 amino acids.

The chain employs TRBV19 and TRBJ2-1; the match to TRBD1 covers 9 bases. V shed 3 bases and J 4 bases; nucleotides not matched to a gene: 7. The CDR3 covers 16 residues. Germline CDR1 LNHDA, CDR2 SQIVND (reference sequence). CDR3 amino acids: CASSIGDRAGYNEQFF. The CDR3 nucleotides are TGTGCCAGTAGTATTGGGGACAGGGCGGGATACAATGAGCAGTTCTTC.